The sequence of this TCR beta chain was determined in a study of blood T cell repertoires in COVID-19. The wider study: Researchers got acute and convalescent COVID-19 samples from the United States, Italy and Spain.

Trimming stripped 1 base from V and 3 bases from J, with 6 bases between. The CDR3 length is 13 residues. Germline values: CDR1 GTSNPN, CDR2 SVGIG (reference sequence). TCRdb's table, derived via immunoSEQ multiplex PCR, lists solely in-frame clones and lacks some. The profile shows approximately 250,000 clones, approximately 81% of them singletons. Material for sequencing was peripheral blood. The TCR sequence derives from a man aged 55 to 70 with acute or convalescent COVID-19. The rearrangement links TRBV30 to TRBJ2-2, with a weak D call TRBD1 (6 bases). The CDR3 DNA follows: TGTGCCTGGAGTGGACAGGACACCGGGGAGCTGTTTTTT. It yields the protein CAWSGQDTGELFF.